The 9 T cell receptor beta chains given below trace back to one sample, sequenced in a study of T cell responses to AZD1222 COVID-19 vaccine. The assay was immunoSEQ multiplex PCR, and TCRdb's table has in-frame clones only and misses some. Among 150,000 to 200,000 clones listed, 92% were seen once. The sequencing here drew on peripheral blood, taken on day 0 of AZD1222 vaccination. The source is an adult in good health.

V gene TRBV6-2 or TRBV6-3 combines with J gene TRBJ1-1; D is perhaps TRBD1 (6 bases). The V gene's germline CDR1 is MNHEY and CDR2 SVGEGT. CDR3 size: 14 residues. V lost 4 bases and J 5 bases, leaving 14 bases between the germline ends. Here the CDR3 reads CASSFAGGLTEAFF. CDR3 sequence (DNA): TGTGCCAGCAGTTTTGCGGGGGGGCTTACTGAAGCTTTCTTT.

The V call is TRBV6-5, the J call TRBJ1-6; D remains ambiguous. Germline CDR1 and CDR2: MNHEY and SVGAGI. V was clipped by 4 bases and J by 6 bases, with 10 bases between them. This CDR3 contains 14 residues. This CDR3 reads CASSFTPFNSPLHF. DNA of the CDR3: TGTGCCAGCAGTTTTACCCCCTTTAATTCACCCCTCCACTTT.

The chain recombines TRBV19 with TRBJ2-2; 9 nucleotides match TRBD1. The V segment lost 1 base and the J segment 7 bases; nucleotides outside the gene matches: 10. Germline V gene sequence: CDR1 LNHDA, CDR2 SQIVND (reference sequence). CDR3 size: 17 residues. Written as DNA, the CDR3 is TGTGCCAGTAGTATAGGGTCGGGACAGGGTTACAGCGGGGAGCTGTTTTTT. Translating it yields CASSIGSGQGYSGELFF.

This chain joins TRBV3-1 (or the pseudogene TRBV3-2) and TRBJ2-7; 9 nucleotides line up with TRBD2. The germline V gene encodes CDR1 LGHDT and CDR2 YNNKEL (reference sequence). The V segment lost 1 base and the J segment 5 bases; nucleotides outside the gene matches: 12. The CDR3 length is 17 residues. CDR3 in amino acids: CASSQVVPSGTPHEQYF. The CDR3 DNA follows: TGTGCCAGCAGCCAAGTAGTTCCTAGCGGGACCCCCCACGAGCAGTACTTC.

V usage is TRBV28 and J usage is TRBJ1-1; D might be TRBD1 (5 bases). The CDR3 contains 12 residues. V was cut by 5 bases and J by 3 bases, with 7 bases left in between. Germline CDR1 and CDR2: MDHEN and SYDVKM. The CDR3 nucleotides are TGTGCCAGCAGTACAGGAGACACTGAAGCTTTCTTT. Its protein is CASSTGDTEAFF.

Here the CDR3 DNA reads TGTGCCAGCAGTCTATCCGGGGCCAACGTCCTGACTTTC. This gives the protein CASSLSGANVLTF. The rearrangement links TRBV25-1 to TRBJ2-6; D is uncertain. Trimming took 5 bases from V and 4 from J, leaving 6 bases between them. The CDR3 covers 13 residues. The germline CDR1 and CDR2 sequences are MGHDK and SYGVNS.

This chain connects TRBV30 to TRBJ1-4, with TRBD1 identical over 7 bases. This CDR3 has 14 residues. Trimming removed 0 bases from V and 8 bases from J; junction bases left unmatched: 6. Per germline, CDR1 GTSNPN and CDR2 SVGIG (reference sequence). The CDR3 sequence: CAWSVSQGREKLFF. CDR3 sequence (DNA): TGTGCCTGGAGTGTATCACAGGGGAGGGAAAAACTGTTTTTT. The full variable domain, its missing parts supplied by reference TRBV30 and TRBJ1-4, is SQTIHQWPATLVQPVGSPLSLECTVEGTSNPNLYWYRQAAGRGLQLLFYSVGIGQISSEVPQNLSASRPQDRQFILSSKKLLLSDSGFYLCAWSVSQGREKLFFGSGTQLSVL.

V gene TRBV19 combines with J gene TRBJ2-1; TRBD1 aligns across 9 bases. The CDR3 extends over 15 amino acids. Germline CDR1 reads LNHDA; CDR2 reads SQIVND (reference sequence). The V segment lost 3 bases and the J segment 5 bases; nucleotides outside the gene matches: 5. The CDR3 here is CASSMIGTGNNEQFF. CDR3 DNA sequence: TGTGCCAGTAGTATGATAGGGACAGGGAACAATGAGCAGTTCTTC.

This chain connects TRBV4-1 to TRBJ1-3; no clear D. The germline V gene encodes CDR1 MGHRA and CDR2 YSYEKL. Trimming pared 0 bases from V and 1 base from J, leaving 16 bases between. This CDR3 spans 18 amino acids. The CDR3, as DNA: TGCGCCAGCAGCCAAGATGACTTTGGCGCCTATTCTGGAAACACCATATATTTT. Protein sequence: CASSQDDFGAYSGNTIYF.